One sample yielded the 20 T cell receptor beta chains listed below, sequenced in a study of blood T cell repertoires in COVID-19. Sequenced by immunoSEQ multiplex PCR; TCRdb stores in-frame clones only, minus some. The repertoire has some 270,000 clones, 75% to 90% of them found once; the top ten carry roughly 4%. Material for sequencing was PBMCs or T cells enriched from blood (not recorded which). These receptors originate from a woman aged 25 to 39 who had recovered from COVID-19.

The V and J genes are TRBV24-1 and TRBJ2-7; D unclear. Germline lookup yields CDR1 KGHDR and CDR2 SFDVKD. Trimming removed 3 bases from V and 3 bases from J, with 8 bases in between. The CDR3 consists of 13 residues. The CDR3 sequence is CATSDVAGYEQYF. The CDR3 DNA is TGTGCCACCAGTGATGTCGCCGGCTACGAGCAGTACTTC.

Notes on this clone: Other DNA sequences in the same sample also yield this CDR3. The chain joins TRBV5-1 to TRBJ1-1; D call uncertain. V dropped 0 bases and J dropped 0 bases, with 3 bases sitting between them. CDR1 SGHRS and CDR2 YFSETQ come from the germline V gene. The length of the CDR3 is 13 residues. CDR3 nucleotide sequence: TGCGCCAGCAGCTTGGTCGTGAACACTGAAGCTTTCTTT. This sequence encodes CASSLVVNTEAFF.

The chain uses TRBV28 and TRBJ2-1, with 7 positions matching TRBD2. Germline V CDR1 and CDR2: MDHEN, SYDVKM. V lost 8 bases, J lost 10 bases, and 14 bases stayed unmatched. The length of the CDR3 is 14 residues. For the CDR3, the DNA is TGTGCCAGCCTTACAATGGGAGGGATTAACGAGCAGTTCTTC. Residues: CASLTMGGINEQFF.

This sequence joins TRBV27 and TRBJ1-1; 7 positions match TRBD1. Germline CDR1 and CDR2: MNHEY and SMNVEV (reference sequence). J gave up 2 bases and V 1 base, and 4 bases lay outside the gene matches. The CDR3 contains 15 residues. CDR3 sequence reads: CASSLFRGLNTEAFF. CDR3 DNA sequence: TGTGCCAGCAGTTTATTTAGGGGGCTTAACACTGAAGCTTTCTTT.

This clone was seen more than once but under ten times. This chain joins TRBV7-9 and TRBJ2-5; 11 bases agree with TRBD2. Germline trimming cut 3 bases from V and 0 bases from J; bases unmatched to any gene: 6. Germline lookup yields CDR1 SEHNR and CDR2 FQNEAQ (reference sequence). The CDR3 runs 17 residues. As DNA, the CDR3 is TGTGCCAGCAGCTTTCCTATGGGACTAGCGGACCAAGAGACCCAGTACTTC. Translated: CASSFPMGLADQETQYF.

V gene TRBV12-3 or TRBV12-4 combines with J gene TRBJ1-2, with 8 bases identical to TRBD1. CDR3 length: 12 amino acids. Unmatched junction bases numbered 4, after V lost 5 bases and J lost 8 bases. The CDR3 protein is CASSAGGVGYTF. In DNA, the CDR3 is TGTGCCAGCAGTGCAGGGGGCGTAGGCTACACCTTC.

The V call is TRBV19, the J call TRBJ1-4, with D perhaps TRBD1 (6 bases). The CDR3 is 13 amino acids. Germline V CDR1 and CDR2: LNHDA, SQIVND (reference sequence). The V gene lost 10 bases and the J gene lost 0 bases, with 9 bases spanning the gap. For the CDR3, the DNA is TGTGCCACCAGACAGGCAACTAATGAAAAACTGTTTTTT. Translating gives CATRQATNEKLFF.

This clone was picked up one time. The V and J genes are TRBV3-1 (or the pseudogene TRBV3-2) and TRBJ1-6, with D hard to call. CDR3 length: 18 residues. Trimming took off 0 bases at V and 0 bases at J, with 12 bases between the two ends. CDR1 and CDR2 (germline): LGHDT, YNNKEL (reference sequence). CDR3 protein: CASSQDQAPSSYNSPLHF. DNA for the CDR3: TGTGCCAGCAGCCAAGATCAGGCCCCGAGCTCCTATAATTCACCCCTCCACTTT.

Here the CDR3 reads CASSFQGADTQYF. The CDR3 DNA reads as TGCGCCAGCAGCTTTCAGGGCGCAGATACGCAGTATTTT. The J gene is TRBJ2-3, the V gene TRBV5-1; tentatively, D is TRBD1 (5 bases). Germline CDR1 and CDR2: SGHRS and YFSETQ. CDR3 length equals 13 residues. Trimming shortened V by 2 bases and J by 4 bases, and 8 bases separated the two germline ends.

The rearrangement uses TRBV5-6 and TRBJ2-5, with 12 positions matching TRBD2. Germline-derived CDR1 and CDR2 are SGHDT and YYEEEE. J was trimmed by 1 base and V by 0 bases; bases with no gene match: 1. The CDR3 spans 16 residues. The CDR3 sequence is CASSLGTSGVQETQYF. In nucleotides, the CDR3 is TGTGCCAGCAGCTTGGGGACTAGCGGGGTCCAAGAGACCCAGTACTTC.

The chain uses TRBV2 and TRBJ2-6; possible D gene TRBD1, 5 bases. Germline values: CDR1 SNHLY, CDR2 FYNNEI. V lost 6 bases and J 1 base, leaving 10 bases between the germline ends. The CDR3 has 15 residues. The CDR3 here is CASRFRESGANVLTF. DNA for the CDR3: TGTGCCAGCAGATTCAGGGAATCTGGGGCCAACGTCCTGACTTTC.

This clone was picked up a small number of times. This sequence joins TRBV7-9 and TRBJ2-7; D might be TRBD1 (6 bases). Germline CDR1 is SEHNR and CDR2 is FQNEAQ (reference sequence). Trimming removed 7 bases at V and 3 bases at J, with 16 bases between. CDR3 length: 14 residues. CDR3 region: CASTKGDNNYEQYF. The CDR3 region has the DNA TGTGCCAGCACCAAAGGGGACAACAACTACGAGCAGTACTTC.

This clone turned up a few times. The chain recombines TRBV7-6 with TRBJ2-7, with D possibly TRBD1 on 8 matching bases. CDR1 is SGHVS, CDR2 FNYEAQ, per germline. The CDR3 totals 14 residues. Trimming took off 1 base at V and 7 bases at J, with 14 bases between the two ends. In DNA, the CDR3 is TGTGCCAGCAGCTTAGTCACAGGGGGGGGAGAGCAGTACTTC. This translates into CASSLVTGGGEQYF. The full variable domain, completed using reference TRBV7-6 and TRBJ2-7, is GAGVSQSPRYKVTKRGQDVALRCDPISGHVSLYWYRQALGQGPEFLTYFNYEAQQDKSGLPNDRFSAERPEGSISTLTIQRTEQRDSAMYRCASSLVTGGGEQYFGPGTRLTVT.

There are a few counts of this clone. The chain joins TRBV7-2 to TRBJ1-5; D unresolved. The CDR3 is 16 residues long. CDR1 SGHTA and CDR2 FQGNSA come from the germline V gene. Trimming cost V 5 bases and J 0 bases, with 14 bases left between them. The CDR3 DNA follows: TGTGCCAGCAGCGCCGCAGAACAGTATAGCAATCAGCCCCAGCATTTT. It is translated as CASSAAEQYSNQPQHF.

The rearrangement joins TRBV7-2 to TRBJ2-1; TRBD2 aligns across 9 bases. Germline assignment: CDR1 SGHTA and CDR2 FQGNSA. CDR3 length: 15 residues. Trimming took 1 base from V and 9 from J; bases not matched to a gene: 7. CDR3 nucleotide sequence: TGTGCCAGCAGCTTAGAATGGGGACTAGCAGTTGAGCAGTTCTTC. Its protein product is CASSLEWGLAVEQFF.

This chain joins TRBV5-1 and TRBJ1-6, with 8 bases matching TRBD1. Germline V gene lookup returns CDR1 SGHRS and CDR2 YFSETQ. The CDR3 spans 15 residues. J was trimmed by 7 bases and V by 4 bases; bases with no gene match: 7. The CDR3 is CASSLKQGANSPLHF. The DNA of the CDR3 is TGCGCCAGCAGCCTCAAGCAGGGGGCCAATTCACCCCTCCACTTT. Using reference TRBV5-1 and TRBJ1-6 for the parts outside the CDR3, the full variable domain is KAGVTQTPRYLIKTRGQQVTLSCSPISGHRSVSWYQQTPGQGLQFLFEYFSETQRNKGNFPGRFSGRQFSNSRSEMNVSTLELGDSALYLCASSLKQGANSPLHFGNGTRLTVT.

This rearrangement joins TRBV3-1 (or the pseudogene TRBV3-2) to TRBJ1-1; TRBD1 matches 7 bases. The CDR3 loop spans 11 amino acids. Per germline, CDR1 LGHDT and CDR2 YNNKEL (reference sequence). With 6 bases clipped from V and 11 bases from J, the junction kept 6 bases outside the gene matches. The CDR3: CASRVGTEAFF. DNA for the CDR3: TGTGCCAGCAGAGTCGGGACAGAGGCTTTCTTT.

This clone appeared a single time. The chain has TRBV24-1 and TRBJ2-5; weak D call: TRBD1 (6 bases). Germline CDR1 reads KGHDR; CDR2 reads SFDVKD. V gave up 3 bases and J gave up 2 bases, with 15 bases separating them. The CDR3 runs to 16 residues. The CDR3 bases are TGTGCCACCAGTGATACAGGGAACGACGAGCAAGAGACCCAGTACTTC. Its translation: CATSDTGNDEQETQYF.

The CDR3 sequence is CASSPSGGATEQYF. DNA of the CDR3: TGCGCCAGCAGCCCGAGCGGGGGGGCCACCGAGCAGTACTTC. The chain joins TRBV5-1 to TRBJ2-7; 10 nucleotides match TRBD2. CDR3 size: 14 residues. J lost 6 bases, V lost 4 bases, and 7 bases had no gene match. CDR1 is SGHRS, CDR2 YFSETQ, per germline.

In DNA, the CDR3 is TGTGCCAGCAGCTGGACTATACAAGAGACCCAGTACTTC. This sequence encodes CASSWTIQETQYF. V and J are TRBV7-9 and TRBJ2-5; TRBD2 might be the D (6 bases). This CDR3 comprises 13 residues. V was trimmed by 4 bases and J by 2 bases, leaving 8 bases between them. Germline V gene data show CDR1 as SEHNR and CDR2 as FQNEAQ (reference sequence). The full variable domain, rest sourced from reference TRBV7-9 and TRBJ2-5, is DTGVSQNPRHKITKRGQNVTFRCDPISEHNRLYWYRQTLGQGPEFLTYFQNEAQLEKSRLLSDRFSAERPKGSFSTLEIQRTEQGDSAMYLCASSWTIQETQYFGPGTRLLVL.